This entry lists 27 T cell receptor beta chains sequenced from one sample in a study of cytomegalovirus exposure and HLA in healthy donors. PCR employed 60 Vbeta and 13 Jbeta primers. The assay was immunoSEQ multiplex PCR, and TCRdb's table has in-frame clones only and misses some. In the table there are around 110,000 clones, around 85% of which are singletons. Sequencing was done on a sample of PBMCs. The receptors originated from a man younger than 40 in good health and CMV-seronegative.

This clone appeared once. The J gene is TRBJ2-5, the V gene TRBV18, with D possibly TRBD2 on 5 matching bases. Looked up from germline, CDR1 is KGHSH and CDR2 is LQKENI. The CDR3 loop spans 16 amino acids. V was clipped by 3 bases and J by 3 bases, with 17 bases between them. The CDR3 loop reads CASSPPPGTGKETQYF. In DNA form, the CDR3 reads TGTGCCAGCTCACCTCCCCCGGGCACCGGGAAAGAGACCCAGTACTTC.

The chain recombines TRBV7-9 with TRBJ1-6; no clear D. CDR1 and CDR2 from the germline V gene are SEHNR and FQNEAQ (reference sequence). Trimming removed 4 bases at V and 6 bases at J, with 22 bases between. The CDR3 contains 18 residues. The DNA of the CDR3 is TGTGCCAGCAGCTCGCCTCTGGGCACCTCGCCCGGTAATTCACCCCTCCACTTT. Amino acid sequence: CASSSPLGTSPGNSPLHF.

CDR3 region: CATTKDRGHTGELFF. The CDR3 DNA is TGTGCCACCACTAAGGACAGGGGGCACACCGGGGAGCTGTTTTTT. This rearrangement joins TRBV2 to TRBJ2-2; 11 nucleotides agree with TRBD1. J gave up 3 bases and V 10 bases, and 7 bases lay outside the gene matches. The CDR3 has 15 residues. Germline assignment: CDR1 SNHLY and CDR2 FYNNEI.

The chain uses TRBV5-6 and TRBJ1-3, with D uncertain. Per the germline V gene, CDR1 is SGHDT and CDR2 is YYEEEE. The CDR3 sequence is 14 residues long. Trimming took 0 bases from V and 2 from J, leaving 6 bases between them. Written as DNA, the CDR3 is TGTGCCAGCAGCTTGGATACAGCTGGAAACACCATATATTTT. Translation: CASSLDTAGNTIYF.

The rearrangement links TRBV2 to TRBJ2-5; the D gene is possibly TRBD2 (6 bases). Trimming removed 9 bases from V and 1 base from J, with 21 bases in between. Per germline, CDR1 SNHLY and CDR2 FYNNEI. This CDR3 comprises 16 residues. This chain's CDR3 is CARQGGPVGSQETQYF. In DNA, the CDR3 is TGTGCCAGACAAGGAGGGCCAGTTGGGAGCCAAGAGACCCAGTACTTC.

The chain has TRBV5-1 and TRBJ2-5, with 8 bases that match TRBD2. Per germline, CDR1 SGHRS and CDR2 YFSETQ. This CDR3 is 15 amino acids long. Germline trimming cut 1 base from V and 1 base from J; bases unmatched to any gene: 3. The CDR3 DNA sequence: TGCGCCAGCAGCTTGAGCGGGGGCAGCCAAGAGACCCAGTACTTC. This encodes CASSLSGGSQETQYF.

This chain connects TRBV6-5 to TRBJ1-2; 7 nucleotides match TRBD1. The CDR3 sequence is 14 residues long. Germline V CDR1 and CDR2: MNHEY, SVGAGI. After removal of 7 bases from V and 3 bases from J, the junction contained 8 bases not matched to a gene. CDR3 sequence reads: CASTRQGPDYGYTF. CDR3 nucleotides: TGTGCCAGCACCAGACAGGGTCCCGACTATGGCTACACCTTC.

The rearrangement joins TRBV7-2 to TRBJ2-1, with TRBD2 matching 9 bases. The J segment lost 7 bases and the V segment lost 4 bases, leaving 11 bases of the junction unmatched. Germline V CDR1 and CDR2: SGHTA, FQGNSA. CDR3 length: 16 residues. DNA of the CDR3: TGTGCCAGCAGCTCTCCGGCGGGGGGGCGTTGGAATGAGCAGTTCTTC. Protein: CASSSPAGGRWNEQFF. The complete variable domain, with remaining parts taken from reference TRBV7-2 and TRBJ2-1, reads GAGVSQSPSNKVTEKGKDVELRCDPISGHTALYWYRQSLGQGLEFLIYFQGNSAPDKSGLPSDRFSAERTGGSVSTLTIQRTQQEDSAVYLCASSSPAGGRWNEQFFGPGTRLTVL.

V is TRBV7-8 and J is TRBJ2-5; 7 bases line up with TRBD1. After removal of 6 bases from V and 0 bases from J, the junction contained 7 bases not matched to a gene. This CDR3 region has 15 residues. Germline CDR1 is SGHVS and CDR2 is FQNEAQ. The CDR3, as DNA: TGTGCCAGCAGACGGACAGGAGCCAACCAAGAGACCCAGTACTTC. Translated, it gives CASRRTGANQETQYF.

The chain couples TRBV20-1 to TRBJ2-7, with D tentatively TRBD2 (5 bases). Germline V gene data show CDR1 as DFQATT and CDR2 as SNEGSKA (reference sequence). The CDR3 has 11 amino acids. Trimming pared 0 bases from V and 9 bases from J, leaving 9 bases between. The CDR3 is CSARDGRGQYF. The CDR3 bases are TGCAGTGCTAGAGATGGCCGGGGGCAGTACTTC.

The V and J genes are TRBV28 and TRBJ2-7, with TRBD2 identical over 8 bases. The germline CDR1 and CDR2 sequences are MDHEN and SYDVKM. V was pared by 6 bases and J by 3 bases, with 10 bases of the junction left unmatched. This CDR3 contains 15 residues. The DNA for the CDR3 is TGTGCCAGCAGATCCCCCATTAGCGGGGACTACGAGCAGTACTTC. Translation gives CASRSPISGDYEQYF.

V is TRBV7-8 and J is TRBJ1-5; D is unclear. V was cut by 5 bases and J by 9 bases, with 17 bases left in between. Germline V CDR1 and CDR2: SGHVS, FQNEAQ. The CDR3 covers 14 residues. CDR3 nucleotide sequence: TGTGCCAGCAGCCCCGATAGGGCCCTAGCGCCCCAGCATTTT. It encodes CASSPDRALAPQHF. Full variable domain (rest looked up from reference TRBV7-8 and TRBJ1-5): GAGVSQSPRYKVAKRGQDVALRCDPISGHVSLFWYQQALGQGPEFLTYFQNEAQLDKSGLPSDRFFAERPEGSVSTLKIQRTQQEDSAVYLCASSPDRALAPQHFGDGTRLSIL.

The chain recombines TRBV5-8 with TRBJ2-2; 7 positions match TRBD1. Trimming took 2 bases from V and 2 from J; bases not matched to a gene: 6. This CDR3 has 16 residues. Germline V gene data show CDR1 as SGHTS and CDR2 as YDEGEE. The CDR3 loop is CASSFAGTVNTGELFF. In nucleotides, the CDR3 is TGTGCCAGCAGCTTCGCCGGGACAGTTAACACCGGGGAGCTGTTTTTT.

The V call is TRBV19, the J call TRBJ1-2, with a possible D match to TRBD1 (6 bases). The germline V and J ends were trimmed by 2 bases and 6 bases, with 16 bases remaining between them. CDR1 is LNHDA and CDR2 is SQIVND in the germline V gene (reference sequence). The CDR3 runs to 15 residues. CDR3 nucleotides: TGTGCCAGTAGTATAAAGGCAGGGGAGAGGAATGGCTACACCTTC. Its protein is CASSIKAGERNGYTF.

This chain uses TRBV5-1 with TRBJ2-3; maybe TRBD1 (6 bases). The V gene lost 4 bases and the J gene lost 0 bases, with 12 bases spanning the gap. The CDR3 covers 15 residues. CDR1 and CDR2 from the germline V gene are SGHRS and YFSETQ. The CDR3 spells CASSPQGTSTDTQYF. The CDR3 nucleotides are TGCGCCAGCAGCCCACAGGGAACTAGCACAGATACGCAGTATTTT.

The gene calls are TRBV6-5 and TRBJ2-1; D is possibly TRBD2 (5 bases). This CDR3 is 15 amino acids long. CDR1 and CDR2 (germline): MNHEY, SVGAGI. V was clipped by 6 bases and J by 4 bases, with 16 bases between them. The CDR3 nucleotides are TGTGCCAGCAGAGCACCCGGGAATTTTTACAATGAGCAGTTCTTC. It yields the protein CASRAPGNFYNEQFF.

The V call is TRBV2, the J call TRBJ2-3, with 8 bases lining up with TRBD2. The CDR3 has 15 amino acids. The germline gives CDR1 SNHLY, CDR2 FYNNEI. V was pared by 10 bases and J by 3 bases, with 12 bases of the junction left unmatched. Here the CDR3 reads CATGGGKGETDTQYF. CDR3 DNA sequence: TGTGCCACCGGGGGGGGGAAGGGGGAAACAGATACGCAGTATTTT.

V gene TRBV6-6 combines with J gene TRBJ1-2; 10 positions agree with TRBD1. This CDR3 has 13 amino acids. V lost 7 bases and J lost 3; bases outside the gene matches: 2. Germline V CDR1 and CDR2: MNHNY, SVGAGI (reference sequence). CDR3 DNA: TGTGCCAGCAAGGGGACAGGGGACTATGGCTACACCTTC. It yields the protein CASKGTGDYGYTF.

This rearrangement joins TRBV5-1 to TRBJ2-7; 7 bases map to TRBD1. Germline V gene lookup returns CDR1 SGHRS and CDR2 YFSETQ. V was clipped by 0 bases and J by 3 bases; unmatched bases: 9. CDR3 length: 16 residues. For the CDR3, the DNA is TGCGCCAGCAGCTTGGGACAGGGAGCTAGAAACTACGAGCAGTACTTC. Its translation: CASSLGQGARNYEQYF. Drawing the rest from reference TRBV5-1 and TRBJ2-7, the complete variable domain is KAGVTQTPRYLIKTRGQQVTLSCSPISGHRSVSWYQQTPGQGLQFLFEYFSETQRNKGNFPGRFSGRQFSNSRSEMNVSTLELGDSALYLCASSLGQGARNYEQYFGPGTRLTVT.

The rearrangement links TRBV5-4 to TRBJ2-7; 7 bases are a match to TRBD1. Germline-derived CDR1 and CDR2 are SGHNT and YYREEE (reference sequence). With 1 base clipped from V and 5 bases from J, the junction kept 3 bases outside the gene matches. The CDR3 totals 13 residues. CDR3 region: CASSLRGGHEQYF. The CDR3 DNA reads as TGTGCCAGCAGCTTGCGAGGGGGCCACGAGCAGTACTTC.

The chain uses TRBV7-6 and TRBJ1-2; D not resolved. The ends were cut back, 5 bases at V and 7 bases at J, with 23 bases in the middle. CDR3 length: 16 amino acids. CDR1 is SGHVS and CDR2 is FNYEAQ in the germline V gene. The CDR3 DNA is TGTGCCAGCAGCATCCCGGGAGCTGGGCTTGGATTTGGCTACACCTTC. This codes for CASSIPGAGLGFGYTF.

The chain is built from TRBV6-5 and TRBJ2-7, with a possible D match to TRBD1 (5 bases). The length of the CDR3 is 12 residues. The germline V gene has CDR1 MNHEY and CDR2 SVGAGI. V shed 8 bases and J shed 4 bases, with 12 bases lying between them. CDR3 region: CASQGNSYEQYF. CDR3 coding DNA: TGTGCCAGCCAGGGAAATTCTTACGAGCAGTACTTC.

The CDR3 region has the DNA TGTGCCAGCAGTGGTACAGCCGCCTACGAGCAGTACTTC. It is translated as CASSGTAAYEQYF. The V call is TRBV9, the J call TRBJ2-7; unclear D gene. This CDR3 comprises 13 residues. Germline V gives CDR1 SGDLS, CDR2 YYNGEE. V shed 5 bases and J shed 2 bases, with 11 bases lying between them.

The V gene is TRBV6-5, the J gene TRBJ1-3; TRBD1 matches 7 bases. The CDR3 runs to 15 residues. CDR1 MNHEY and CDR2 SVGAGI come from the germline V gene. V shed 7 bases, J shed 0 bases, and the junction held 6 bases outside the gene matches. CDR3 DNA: TGTGCCAGCACTGAGGGGACAGTCTCTGGAAACACCATATATTTT. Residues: CASTEGTVSGNTIYF.

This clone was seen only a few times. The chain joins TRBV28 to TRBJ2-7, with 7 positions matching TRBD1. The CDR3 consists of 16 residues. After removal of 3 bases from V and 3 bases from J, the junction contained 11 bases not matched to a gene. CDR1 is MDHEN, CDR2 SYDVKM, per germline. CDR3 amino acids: CASSFLQGNGRYEQYF. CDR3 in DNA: TGTGCCAGCAGTTTCCTACAGGGGAACGGGCGCTACGAGCAGTACTTC.

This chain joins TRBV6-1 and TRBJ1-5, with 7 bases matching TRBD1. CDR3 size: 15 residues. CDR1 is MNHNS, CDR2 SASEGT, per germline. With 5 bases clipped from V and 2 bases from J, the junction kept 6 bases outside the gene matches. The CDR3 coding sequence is TGTGCCAGCAGTTCATCGACAGGGCGCAATCAGCCCCAGCATTTT. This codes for CASSSSTGRNQPQHF.

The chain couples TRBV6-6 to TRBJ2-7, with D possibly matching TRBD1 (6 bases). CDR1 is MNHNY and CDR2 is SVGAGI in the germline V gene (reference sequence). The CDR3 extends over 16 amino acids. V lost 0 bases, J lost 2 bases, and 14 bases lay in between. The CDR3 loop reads CASSYSSTGPTYEQYF. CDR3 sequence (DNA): TGTGCCAGCAGTTACTCGAGTACAGGGCCTACCTACGAGCAGTACTTC.